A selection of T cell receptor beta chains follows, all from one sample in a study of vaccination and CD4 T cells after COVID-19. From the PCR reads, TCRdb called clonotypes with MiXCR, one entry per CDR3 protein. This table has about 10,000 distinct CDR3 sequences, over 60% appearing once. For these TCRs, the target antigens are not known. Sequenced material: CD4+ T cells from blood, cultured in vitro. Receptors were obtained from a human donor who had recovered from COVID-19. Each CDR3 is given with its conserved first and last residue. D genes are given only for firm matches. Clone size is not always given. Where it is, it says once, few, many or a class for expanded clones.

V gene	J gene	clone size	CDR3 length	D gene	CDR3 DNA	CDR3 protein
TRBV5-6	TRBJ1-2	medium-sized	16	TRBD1	TGTGCCAGCAGCCCAGGGTACAGGGGCGGTAACTATGGCTACACCTTC	CASSPGYRGGNYGYTF
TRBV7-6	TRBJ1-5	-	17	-	TGTGCCAGCAGCTTAGTCCCCACCGACATAAGCAATCAGCCCCAGCATTTT	CASSLVPTDISNQPQHF
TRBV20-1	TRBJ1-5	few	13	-	TGCAGTGCTCCTTTTCAAGGCAATCAGCCCCAGCATTTT	CSAPFQGNQPQHF
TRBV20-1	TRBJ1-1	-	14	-	TGCAGTGCTAGAACTACAGGGAGGGACACTGAAGCTTTCTTT	CSARTTGRDTEAFF
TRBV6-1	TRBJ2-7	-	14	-	TGTGCCAGCAGTGAACTCACAGGTGCCTACGAGCAGTACTTC	CASSELTGAYEQYF
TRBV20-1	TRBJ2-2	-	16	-	TGCAGTGCTAGAGAGGCGGGACGCACCCTCACCGGGGAGCTGTTTTTT	CSAREAGRTLTGELFF
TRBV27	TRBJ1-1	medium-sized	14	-	TGTGCCACCAACCCGACAGGATCCAACACTGAAGCTTTCTTT	CATNPTGSNTEAFF
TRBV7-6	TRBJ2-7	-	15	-	TGTGCCAGCAGCTTAGGGGGCAGACACTCCTACGAGCAGTACTTC	CASSLGGRHSYEQYF
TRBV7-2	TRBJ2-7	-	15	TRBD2	TGTGCCAGCAGCTTAGTCGGCGGGAGAGATTACGAGCAGTACTTC	CASSLVGGRDYEQYF
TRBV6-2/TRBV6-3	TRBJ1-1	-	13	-	TGTGCCAGCAGTTACCCCCGCGGGACGGTGGCTTTCTTT	CASSYPRGTVAFF
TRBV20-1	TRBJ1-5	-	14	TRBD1	TGCAGTGCTAGTTCCGGGACAGGGCGCACGCCCCAGCATTTT	CSASSGTGRTPQHF
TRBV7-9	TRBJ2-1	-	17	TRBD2	TGTGCCAGCAGCCCCACCCGGACCAGCGGGAGAAAGGTTGGGCAGTTCTTC	CASSPTRTSGRKVGQFF
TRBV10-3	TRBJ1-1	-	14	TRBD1	TGTGCCATCAGGAGACAGGGGCTGAACACTGAAGCTTTCTTT	CAIRRQGLNTEAFF
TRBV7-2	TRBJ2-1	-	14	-	TGTGCCAGCAGCTTCCATGGATCCTACAATGAGCAGTTCTTC	CASSFHGSYNEQFF
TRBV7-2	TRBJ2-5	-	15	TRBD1	TGTGCCAGCAGCCCCCGGGACAGGGGGGTAGAGACCCAGTACTTC	CASSPRDRGVETQYF
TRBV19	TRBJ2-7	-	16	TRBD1	TGTGCCAGTAGTATTAAGGGACAGGGGCCTTCCTACGAGCAGTACTTC	CASSIKGQGPSYEQYF
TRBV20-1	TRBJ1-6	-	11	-	TGCAGTGCCCAAATGAACTTGGCCCTCCACTTT	CSAQMNLALHF
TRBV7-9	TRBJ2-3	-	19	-	TGTGCCAGCAGCTTTATGGGTCCGAGGTCCGGGGAGAATACAGATACGCAGTATTTT	CASSFMGPRSGENTDTQYF
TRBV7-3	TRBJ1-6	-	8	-	TGTGCCAGCAGCTACCTCCACTTT	CASSYLHF
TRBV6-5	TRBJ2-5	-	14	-	TGTGCCAGCAGTTACAAATCAGAGAAAGAGACCCAGTACTTC	CASSYKSEKETQYF
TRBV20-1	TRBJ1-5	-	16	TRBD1	TGCAGTGCTCTCAGACAGGGTCGGTATAGCAATCAGCCCCAGCATTTT	CSALRQGRYSNQPQHF
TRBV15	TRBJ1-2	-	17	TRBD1	TGTGCCACCAGCAGAGACGAATACATGACAGGGGACTATGGCTACACCTTC	CATSRDEYMTGDYGYTF
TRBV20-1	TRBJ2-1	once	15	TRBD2	TGCAGTGCTCCCGGGCCGGGACTAAGGAACAATGAGCAGTTCTTC	CSAPGPGLRNNEQFF
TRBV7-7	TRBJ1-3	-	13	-	TGTGCTAGCAGCCCCGCCAAGGGAAACACCATATATTTT	CASSPAKGNTIYF
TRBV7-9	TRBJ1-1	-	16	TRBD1	TGTGCCAGCACCAGACAGGGGACCTCTCTTAACACTGAAGCTTTCTTT	CASTRQGTSLNTEAFF
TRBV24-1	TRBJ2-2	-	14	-	TGTGCCACCAGTGATCCGGGACTGATCGGGGAGCTGTTTTTT	CATSDPGLIGELFF
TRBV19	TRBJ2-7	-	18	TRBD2	TGTGCCAGTAGTGGGACTAGCGGGAGGATTCGAGGCTCCTACGAGCAGTACTTC	CASSGTSGRIRGSYEQYF
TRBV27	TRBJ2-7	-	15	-	TGTGCCAGCAGTTCATACCCAATAGGCAACTACGAGCAGTACTTC	CASSSYPIGNYEQYF